These 11 T cell receptor beta chains were all obtained from the same sample, sequenced in a study of cytomegalovirus exposure and HLA in healthy donors. Produced via immunoSEQ multiplex PCR; TCRdb's table is partial and in-frame only. This table has 100,000 to 150,000 clones, nearly 90% appearing once. The sample comprised PBMCs. The receptor set was obtained from a woman between 18 and 29 years old in good health and CMV-seronegative.

J is TRBJ2-3 and V is TRBV6-1; D ambiguous. With 9 bases removed from V and 1 base from J, the gap between germline ends came to 17 bases. Germline V lookup: CDR1 MNHNS, CDR2 SASEGT. This CDR3 contains 15 residues. The CDR3 reads CASSSNGLGTDTQYF. The CDR3 bases are TGTGCCAGTTCGTCGAACGGTCTTGGCACAGATACGCAGTATTTT.

To note about this clone: One end of the junction varies from germline; a read error may be responsible. V gene TRBV25-1 combines with J gene TRBJ1-4; unclear D gene. Germline V gene lookup returns CDR1 MGHDK and CDR2 SYGVNS. This CDR3 has 15 amino acids. CDR3 DNA: TGTGCCAGCAGTGATAGTGGGCAGGTGAATGAAAAACTGTTGTTT. Residues: CASSDSGQVNEKLLF.

CDR3 protein: CASSLDLGNRAYEQYF. The CDR3 DNA reads TGTGCCAGCAGCTTGGACCTCGGAAACAGGGCCTACGAGCAGTACTTC. This chain uses TRBV7-9 with TRBJ2-7, with a weak D call TRBD1 (6 bases). Germline values: CDR1 SEHNR, CDR2 FQNEAQ (reference sequence). Trimming cost V 3 bases and J 2 bases, with 17 bases left between them. This CDR3 has 16 amino acids.

The rearrangement joins TRBV18 to TRBJ1-1, with 7 bases matching TRBD1. V lost 2 bases to trimming and J lost 3 bases; unmatched junction nucleotides: 9. This CDR3 has 16 amino acids. Germline V gene lookup returns CDR1 KGHSH and CDR2 LQKENI. The CDR3 nucleotides read TGTGCCAGCTCACCAGTTATGGCGGGACAGTACACTGAAGCTTTCTTT. Protein sequence: CASSPVMAGQYTEAFF.

This clone was counted once. The chain combines TRBV5-4 with TRBJ2-1; TRBD2 agrees at 8 bases. Trimming cost V 4 bases and J 3 bases; bases outside gene matches: 6. The CDR3 consists of 15 residues. The V gene's germline CDR1 is SGHNT and CDR2 YYREEE (reference sequence). The CDR3 DNA reads TGTGCCAGCAGCAAGAGACTAGCGAACTACAATGAGCAGTTCTTC. Translation gives CASSKRLANYNEQFF. Full variable domain (remainder filled in from reference TRBV5-4 and TRBJ2-1): ETGVTQSPTHLIKTRGQQVTLRCSSQSGHNTVSWYQQALGQGPQFIFQYYREEENGRGNFPPRFSGLQFPNYSSELNVNALELDDSALYLCASSKRLANYNEQFFGPGTRLTVL.

The CDR3, as DNA: TGCAGCTTCACAGTGAACACTGAAGCTTTCTTT. The encoded protein is CSFTVNTEAFF. This sequence joins TRBV20-1 and TRBJ1-1; D ambiguous. Germline V CDR1 and CDR2: DFQATT, SNEGSKA (reference sequence). This CDR3 is 11 amino acids long.

Here the CDR3 reads CSVELLLQETQYF. Here the CDR3 DNA reads TGCAGCGTTGAATTGTTACTGCAAGAGACCCAGTACTTC. The chain joins TRBV29-1 to TRBJ2-5, with unresolved D. The ends were cut back, 2 bases at V and 2 bases at J, with 9 bases in the middle. Germline V gene data show CDR1 as SQVTM and CDR2 as ANQGSEA. The CDR3 covers 13 residues.

The chain is built from TRBV6-6 and TRBJ1-2; D uncertain. Germline loops: CDR1 MNHNY, CDR2 SVGAGI (reference sequence). This CDR3 region has 8 residues. V lost 5 bases and J 10 bases, leaving 2 bases between the germline ends. In DNA form, the CDR3 reads TGTGCCAGCAGTCTCTACACCTTC. This encodes CASSLYTF.

This clone was observed a single time. The chain combines TRBV5-1 with TRBJ2-5, with 7 bases fitting TRBD1. J was trimmed by 1 base and V by 3 bases; bases with no gene match: 3. Germline CDR1 SGHRS, CDR2 YFSETQ. This CDR3 comprises 14 residues. For the CDR3, the DNA is TGCGCCAGCAGCTGGGGACAGAGCCAAGAGACCCAGTACTTC. The encoded protein is CASSWGQSQETQYF.

This chain uses TRBV5-1 with TRBJ1-4, with 8 bases lining up with TRBD1. There are 14 residues in the CDR3. Germline V CDR1 and CDR2: SGHRS, YFSETQ. V lost 3 bases to trimming and J lost 8 bases; unmatched junction nucleotides: 6. The CDR3 DNA sequence: TGCGCCAGCAGCTATCAGGGGGCCGCGGAAAAACTGTTTTTT. It specifies CASSYQGAAEKLFF.

The chain combines TRBV5-1 with TRBJ2-5, with a tentative D call TRBD1 (6 bases). The germline V gene has CDR1 SGHRS and CDR2 YFSETQ. With 1 base removed from V and 5 bases from J, the gap between germline ends came to 18 bases. The CDR3 has 16 residues. This CDR3 reads CASSLWGRGDAETQYF. The CDR3 coding sequence is TGCGCCAGCAGCTTGTGGGGCAGGGGTGATGCGGAGACCCAGTACTTC.